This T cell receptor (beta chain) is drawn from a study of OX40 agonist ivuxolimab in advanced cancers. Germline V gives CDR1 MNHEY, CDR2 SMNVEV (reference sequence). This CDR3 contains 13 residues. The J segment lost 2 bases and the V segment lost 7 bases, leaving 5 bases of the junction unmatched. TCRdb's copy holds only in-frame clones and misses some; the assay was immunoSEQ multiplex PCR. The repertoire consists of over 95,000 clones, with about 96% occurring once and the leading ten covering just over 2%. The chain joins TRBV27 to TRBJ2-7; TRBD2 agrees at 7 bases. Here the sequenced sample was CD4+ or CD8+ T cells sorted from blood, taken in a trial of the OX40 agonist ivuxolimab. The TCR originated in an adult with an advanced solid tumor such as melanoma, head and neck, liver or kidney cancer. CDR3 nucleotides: TGTGCCAGCAAGGCGGGGGAGGCCTACGAGCAGTACTTC. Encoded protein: CASKAGEAYEQYF.